The following is a T cell receptor beta chain sequence with its context. The data stem from a study of cytomegalovirus exposure and HLA in healthy donors. Study background: One earlier analysis, a look at 180 million or so T cells, found fewer than 140 million unique TCR beta sequences.

Germline V lookup: CDR1 SGHDT, CDR2 YYEEEE. Trimming cost V 4 bases and J 8 bases; bases outside gene matches: 6. The CDR3 contains 14 residues. 13 Jbeta primers and 60 Vbeta primers were used for the PCR. Methods used by the authors: Later reanalysis found tens of millions of unique TCR beta chains, roughly 10 million of them shared. Assay used: immunoSEQ multiplex PCR; TCRdb lists only in-frame clones, some missing. V and J calls plus clone size are reproduced from that table; the DNA served to infer D and trimming. The repertoire table contains about 58,000 clones. The chain joins TRBV5-6 to TRBJ1-4; 9 nucleotides agree with TRBD1. This receptor was identified in a woman younger than 30 in good health and CMV-seronegative. The sequenced material came from PBMCs. The CDR3 region is CASSPTGGIEKLFF. For the CDR3, the DNA is TGTGCCAGCAGCCCGACAGGGGGTATCGAAAAACTGTTTTTT.